The 13 T cell receptor beta chains listed next were all sequenced from one sample in a study of prognosis after radiotherapy for stage I lung cancer. Amplification of TCR beta CDR3 from genomic DNA used two-round multiplex PCR. First-round PCR employed TRBV- and TRBJ-specific primers for each gene. Each CDR3 protein gets one entry after TCRdb re-called the multiplex PCR reads with MiXCR. The table has about 31,000 distinct CDR3 sequences, 42% seen once; the top ten hold roughly 14%. This sample comprised PBMCs, obtained before or after stereotactic body radiation therapy (not recorded which). These receptors all stem from a donor of 50 years or more with non-small cell lung cancer.

This clonotype is medium-sized. The CDR3: CSARTGRVVGDTQYF. The CDR3 DNA sequence: TGCAGTGCTCGAACGGGCAGGGTGGTTGGAGATACGCAGTATTTT. The chain combines TRBV20-1 with TRBJ2-3; tentatively, D is TRBD1 (5 bases). The CDR3 is 15 amino acids. Germline V gene sequence: CDR1 DFQATT, CDR2 SNEGSKA (reference sequence). With 5 bases removed from V and 5 bases from J, the gap between germline ends came to 20 bases.

At least ten counts were recorded for this clonotype. The chain joins TRBV7-9 to TRBJ2-3; 7 positions agree with TRBD1. Germline trimming cut 3 bases from V and 1 base from J; bases unmatched to any gene: 7. CDR3 size: 16 residues. Germline CDR1 and CDR2: SEHNR and FQNEAQ (reference sequence). The CDR3 DNA reads as TGTGCCAGCAGCTTCGACAGGGCATTAGGCACAGATACGCAGTATTTT. This gives the protein CASSFDRALGTDTQYF.

Many counts were recorded for this clonotype. This chain connects TRBV12-5 to TRBJ1-1, with a possible D match to TRBD1 (6 bases). This CDR3 contains 13 residues. Deletions cut 5 bases from V and 5 bases from J, with 12 bases between. CDR1 and CDR2 from the germline V gene are LGHNT and FRNRAP. Here the CDR3 reads CASGTNTGTEAFF. Here the CDR3 DNA reads TGTGCTAGTGGTACAAATACAGGGACTGAAGCTTTCTTT.

This clonotype was seen a single time. V usage is TRBV28 and J usage is TRBJ1-2, with 12 bases identical to TRBD1. The CDR3 sequence is 15 residues long. The germline V gene encodes CDR1 MDHEN and CDR2 SYDVKM. V lost 6 bases, J lost 7 bases, and 9 bases stayed unmatched. CDR3 residues: CASSLQGQGAPGYTF. CDR3 nucleotide sequence: TGTGCCAGCAGCCTCCAGGGACAGGGGGCGCCTGGCTACACCTTC.

This clonotype was seen at least ten times. The chain links TRBV7-6 to TRBJ2-3; 9 bases fit TRBD1. CDR3 length equals 15 residues. The germline CDR1 and CDR2 sequences are SGHVS and FNYEAQ. The junction had 5 bases not matched to a gene; V was cut back by 5 bases and J by 2 bases. CDR3: CASSPRTGATDTQYF. For the CDR3, the DNA is TGTGCCAGCAGCCCCCGGACAGGGGCCACAGATACGCAGTATTTT.

This clonotype has at least ten counts. V is TRBV11-3 and J is TRBJ1-2; the D is unclear. Germline CDR1 and CDR2: SGHNT and YENEEA. The ends were cut back, 3 bases at V and 5 bases at J, with 13 bases in the middle. This CDR3 has 14 amino acids. CDR3 amino acids: CASSFSFDPYGYTF. The CDR3 nucleotides are TGTGCCAGCAGCTTTTCGTTTGATCCGTATGGCTACACCTTC.

This clonotype is termed medium-sized. The V and J genes are TRBV6-1 and TRBJ1-3, with TRBD1 identical over 7 bases. Germline values: CDR1 MNHNS, CDR2 SASEGT. The CDR3 consists of 15 residues. J lost 7 bases, V lost 6 bases, and 12 bases had no gene match. CDR3 bases: TGTGCCAGCAGCCCTGACAGGGTATTAAGGAACACCATATATTTT. Protein sequence: CASSPDRVLRNTIYF.

There are many counts of this clonotype. This rearrangement joins TRBV7-6 to TRBJ2-3, with TRBD2 identical over 9 bases. The CDR3 is made up of 14 amino acids. V trimming: 5 bases; J trimming: 6 bases; junction bases outside the gene matches: 6. Per germline, CDR1 SGHVS and CDR2 FNYEAQ. CDR3 bases: TGTGCCAGCAGCCCCGCGGGGGGGCCGGATACGCAGTATTTT. Its translation is CASSPAGGPDTQYF.

This clonotype was detected ten times or more. V gene TRBV10-3 combines with J gene TRBJ2-1; 10 bases line up with TRBD2. The junction had 2 bases not matched to a gene; V was cut back by 10 bases and J by 5 bases. The germline V gene has CDR1 ENHRY and CDR2 SYGVKD. The CDR3 has 12 residues. The DNA for the CDR3 is TGTGCCACTGGACTAGCGGACAATGAGCAGTTCTTC. It translates to CATGLADNEQFF.

The V call is TRBV6-2 or TRBV6-3, the J call TRBJ2-7; weak D call: TRBD2 (5 bases). V lost 6 bases, J lost 2 bases, and 20 bases lay in between. The V gene's germline CDR1 is MNHEY and CDR2 SVGEGT. This CDR3 has 16 amino acids. The DNA for the CDR3 is TGTGCCAGCAGACTCCCCCCGGACTCACACCCCTACGAGCAGTACTTC. Encoded protein: CASRLPPDSHPYEQYF.

In the case of this clonotype: The DNA is omitted, as the CDR3 cannot be located on it reliably, and the CDR3 follows TCRdb's listing. This chain uses TRBV12-3 or TRBV12-4 with TRBJ2-1; TRBD2 is taken as the D call from the table, unchecked against the DNA. The CDR3 contains 15 residues when both ends are counted. CDR3: CASSLVAIGALSPFF.

On this clonotype: Its ends do not fully match the called genes, so a read error is possible. The chain recombines TRBV28 with TRBJ2-1; no reliable D call. The CDR3 loop spans 12 amino acids. CDR1 and CDR2 (germline): MDHEN, SYDVKM. The CDR3 here is CASTLNYNGQFF. The CDR3, as DNA: TGTGCCAGCACCTTGAATTACAATGGGCAGTTCTTC.

This clonotype was detected ten times or more. This rearrangement joins TRBV27 to TRBJ2-3; 11 bases align to TRBD2. The germline CDR1 and CDR2 sequences are MNHEY and SMNVEV (reference sequence). V was clipped by 4 bases and J by 7 bases; unmatched bases: 7. This CDR3 has 15 residues. The CDR3 loop reads CASSSGTSGSHTQYF. CDR3 in DNA: TGTGCCAGCAGTTCCGGAACTAGCGGGAGCCATACGCAGTATTTT.